This T cell receptor beta chain was sequenced during a study of T cells in Graves' hyperthyroidism and ophthalmopathy (dated by TCRdb to about 2019). Looking at the study overall: Peripheral blood samples were taken at initial diagnosis, before any treatment was given. Whether ophthalmopathy could be predicted prospectively was tested in an independent validation cohort made up of under 20 hyperthyroidism patients plus 17 patients who later progressed to ophthalmopathy. The 75 to 100 discovery patients were randomly split 7:3 into training and test sets. After sampling, hyperthyroidism patients received methimazole starting at 30 mg daily, and ophthalmopathy patients received high-dose intravenous methylprednisolone. TCR Vbeta CDR3 sequencing of approximately 140 peripheral blood samples (over 40 ophthalmopathy, about 75 hyperthyroidism and roughly 17 progressor patients) is reported in the paper. A discovery cohort of fewer than 110 patients, 43 with Graves' ophthalmopathy and roughly 59 with stable Graves' hyperthyroidism, was used to find distinguishing TCR V-J signatures. Thyroid tissue and blood T-cell repertoires from about six Graves' hyperthyroidism patients were also compared in the study. What the authors observed across the whole study: Most expanded thyroid clonotypes (frequency above 0.001) were also found in blood, which suggests that blood repertoires may mirror thyroid immune responses. Sample size was not statistically predetermined, and investigators were not blinded to group allocation. In validation, the model predicted progression to ophthalmopathy with approximately 69% sensitivity and 72% to 85% specificity, a median of about 6.7 months before onset. In cross-validation, a model built on a 13 V-J signature told ophthalmopathy apart from stable hyperthyroidism with approximately 90% sensitivity and approximately 81% specificity, and in testing the same model reached 80%/75%.

Regarding this clonotype: Its binding antigen is unknown. It has no much larger one-base neighbor in the sample; base qualities were not kept.

The TCR beta CDR3 regions were amplified from the RNA transcripts. The first round of RT-PCR for the TCR CDR3 was performed with the HTBI primer set and the Qiagen OneStep RT-PCR kit. The libraries were constructed in a second round of multiplex PCR and then size-selected and purified. Paired-end sequencing of the libraries was performed with 100 bp reads on an Illumina HiSeq2000. The study's processing was this. SOAPnuke was used to process the raw data, with reads discarded if the reads contained adapters or uncalled bases, had a mean Phred below 15, or lacked an exact constant-primer or identifier match. COPE v1.2.5 was used to merge the high-quality paired reads, and each unique nucleotide sequence was defined as a clonotype. MiTCR v1.1 was used to align clonotypes to the IMGT TRBV, TRBD and TRBJ reference segments. The analysis was restricted to V-J combinations with a frequency above 0.0001, which together covered about 99% of the repertoires. A TCS score was defined as the ratio between F50 (clonal expansion) and ExV (chaos), using BLOSUM62-based TCRdist between CDR3 peptides within each V-J. Welch's t-statistics and random forest reduced roughly 530 V-J features to some 14, which were used in a naive Bayes classifier (R e1071). TCRdb reanalyzed the raw reads on its own, using fastp at Q25 for trimming and MiXCR for clone calling, and kept in-frame beta chains. When rows share a CDR3 protein, they turn into one entry using the most common DNA and genes. The V and J calls and clone size come from TCRdb's table, not from the authors' own analysis. The sample table contains around 600,000 distinct CDR3 sequences; only one count was recorded for approximately 15% of them. Roughly 7.1% of the sample comes from the top ten.

Ophthalmopathy patients had moderately to severely active disease, Clinical Activity Score of at least 3, NOSPECS grade of at least 4, and duration under 3 months. Any patient with an uncontrolled infection, another autoimmune disease, pregnancy or lactation was excluded. Diagnoses relied on clinical symptoms, serum thyroxine and TRAb, thyroid ultrasound and orbital computed tomography. PBMCs were separated from approximately 10 ml of fresh peripheral blood using Ficoll-Paque density gradient centrifugation. Total RNA was extracted using Trizol reagent, and RNA quality was assessed on an Agilent 2100 Bioanalyzer. Taken from the germline V gene, the CDR1 and CDR2 loops are MGHRA and YSYEKL. Spanning cysteine to phenylalanine, the CDR3 consists of 15 amino acids. Just the 45-base CDR3 DNA is kept, in frame starting at base 1. The junction carries 12 bases between V and J, which are trimmed by 1 base and 3 bases respectively.

The TCR was taken from a woman under 30 with Graves' ophthalmopathy. The chain links TRBV4-1 with TRBJ1-2; TRBD1 is perhaps the D gene, given 6 matching bases. Input material: blood. The nucleotide sequence is given as TGCGCCAGCAGCCAAGGCTCGGACAGCGACTATGGCTACACCTTC. The encoded protein is CASSQGSDSDYGYTF.